These 32 T cell receptor beta chains were all obtained from the same sample, sequenced in a study of Graves' ophthalmopathy and Graves' hyperthyroidism. Amplified TCR beta CDR3 regions were obtained using RNA transcripts as template. The first round was an RT-PCR with HTBI primers, and the second round was a multiplex PCR. TCRdb reprocessed the multiplex PCR reads with MiXCR, giving one entry per CDR3 protein. The table lists hundreds of thousands of distinct CDR3 sequences, about two fifths of them singletons. Sequencing was carried out using peripheral blood. The receptors originated from an adult man with Graves' ophthalmopathy.

This clonotype was seen only once. The V gene is TRBV20-1, the J gene TRBJ1-1, with TRBD1 matching 7 bases. This CDR3 comprises 12 residues. The ends lost 5 bases at V and 10 bases at J; junction bases unmatched: 10. In germline, CDR1 is DFQATT, CDR2 SNEGSKA (reference sequence). The CDR3 region has the DNA TGCAGTGCTCCGGCCAGGGGGGCGGCAGCTTTCTTT. It encodes CSAPARGAAAFF.

Details on this clonotype: This may stem from a read error, because a much larger clone lies one nucleotide away. The chain has TRBV7-9 and TRBJ1-3; D remains ambiguous. Germline V CDR1 and CDR2: SEHNR, FQNEAQ (reference sequence). The V and J ends lost 1 base and 9 bases respectively, with 4 bases between them. The CDR3 sequence is 11 residues long. The DNA of the CDR3 is TGTGCCAGCAGCTTAGAAGGCACCATATATTTT. Translating it yields CASSLEGTIYF. The whole variable domain, filled in from reference TRBV7-9 and TRBJ1-3, reads DTGVSQNPRHKITKRGQNVTFRCDPISEHNRLYWYRQTLGQGPEFLTYFQNEAQLEKSRLLSDRFSAERPKGSFSTLEIQRTEQGDSAMYLCASSLEGTIYFGEGSWLTVV.

The chain combines TRBV4-1 with TRBJ2-7; D not resolved. The germline V gene encodes CDR1 MGHRA and CDR2 YSYEKL. V gave up 4 bases and J gave up 3 bases, with 10 bases separating them. The CDR3 has 13 amino acids. The CDR3 loop is CASSRAANYEQYF. As DNA, the CDR3 is TGCGCCAGCAGCCGGGCGGCGAACTACGAGCAGTACTTC.

The gene calls are TRBV11-3 and TRBJ2-3, with D possibly matching TRBD2 (6 bases). Trimming took 4 bases from V and 5 from J, leaving 16 bases between them. Germline-derived CDR1 and CDR2 are SGHNT and YENEEA. The CDR3 spans 15 residues. The CDR3 region has the DNA TGTGCCAGCAGCTCCCAGGGACTCCTCTTAGATACGCAGTATTTT. It translates to CASSSQGLLLDTQYF.

As concerns this clonotype: Compared with germline, one end of the junction differs, possibly owing to a read error. The V gene is TRBV2, the J gene TRBJ1-1, with 7 bases matching TRBD1. This CDR3 has 14 amino acids. Germline CDR1 SNHLY, CDR2 FYNNEI. This chain's CDR3 is CGSRGEGRQAEAFF. CDR3 in DNA: TGTGGCAGCAGGGGGGAGGGGAGACAGGCTGAAGCTTTCTTT. Filled out from reference TRBV2 and TRBJ1-1, the complete variable domain reads EPEVTQTPSHQVTQMGQEVILRCVPISNHLYFYWYRQILGQKVEFLVSFYNNEISEKSEIFDDQFSVERPDGSNFTLKIRSTKLEDSAMYFCGSRGEGRQAEAFFGQGTRLTVV.

This clonotype was counted only a few times. This chain connects TRBV5-1 to TRBJ1-2; D gene ambiguous. The CDR3 extends over 14 amino acids. The germline V and J ends were trimmed by 4 bases and 7 bases, with 17 bases remaining between them. From germline, CDR1 is SGHRS and CDR2 YFSETQ. CDR3 amino acids: CASSETGEAVGYTF. CDR3 bases: TGCGCCAGCAGCGAAACCGGGGAGGCGGTTGGCTACACCTTC.

This clonotype was observed once. A clone one base away is much larger, so this may be a read error. This chain uses TRBV5-1 with TRBJ2-5; D is undetermined. Trimming pared 0 bases from V and 6 bases from J, leaving 9 bases between. The CDR3 covers 13 residues. Per the germline V gene, CDR1 is SGHRS and CDR2 is YFSETQ. CDR3 sequence (DNA): TGCGCCAGCAGCTTGGAGGCGGCTAAGACCCAGTACTTC. Its protein product is CASSLEAAKTQYF.

Notes on this clonotype: One end of the junction is discordant with germline, which a read error may explain. For the CDR3, the DNA is TGTGCCAGCACCCGGTCCGGGGGGATTCAGTACTTT. Its translation: CASTRSGGIQYF. V is TRBV14 and J is TRBJ2-4; TRBD2 aligns across 7 bases. Germline V lookup: CDR1 SGHDN, CDR2 FVKESK. The CDR3 extends over 12 amino acids.

This clonotype was seen many times. A junction boundary mismatches the germline segment, possibly from a read error. The rearrangement links TRBV5-1 to TRBJ2-5, with 12 bases lining up with TRBD2. The CDR3 contains 17 residues. CDR1 is SGHRS and CDR2 is YFSETQ in the germline V gene. In DNA, the CDR3 is TGTGCCAGCAGCTTAGGAACTAGCGGGGGGAGACAAGAGACCCAGTACTTC. Protein: CASSLGTSGGRQETQYF.

In this sample, this clonotype turned up many times. The chain carries TRBV7-2 and TRBJ2-7, with D possibly TRBD2 on 7 matching bases. V was shortened by 2 bases and J by 2 bases, with 16 bases between the two germline ends. CDR1 and CDR2 from the germline V gene are SGHTA and FQGNSA. There are 16 residues in the CDR3. The CDR3 protein is CASSLLRGTPPYEQYF. DNA of the CDR3: TGTGCCAGCAGCTTACTGCGGGGGACACCTCCCTACGAGCAGTACTTC.

V usage is TRBV4-3 and J usage is TRBJ1-4, with a possible D match to TRBD1 (5 bases). The CDR3 covers 17 residues. CDR1 LGHNA and CDR2 YSLEER come from the germline V gene. The V end was cut by 4 bases, the J end by 6 bases, with 21 bases between. The CDR3 region has the DNA TGCGCCAGCAGCCCTACTAAAACGGGGGGACTTGATGAAAAACTGTTTTTT. Residues: CASSPTKTGGLDEKLFF.

The V gene is TRBV9, the J gene TRBJ1-6; 8 bases are a match to TRBD1. The CDR3 runs to 17 residues. Germline values: CDR1 SGDLS, CDR2 YYNGEE. V was clipped by 4 bases and J by 9 bases; unmatched bases: 15. The CDR3 region has the DNA TGTGCCAGCAGCTCACAGGGGGACAGAGGGATTGGTTCACCCCTCCACTTT. This sequence encodes CASSSQGDRGIGSPLHF.

The chain recombines TRBV10-3 with TRBJ1-4; 7 nucleotides agree with TRBD1. This CDR3 region has 14 residues. CDR1 is ENHRY and CDR2 is SYGVKD in the germline V gene. Trimming at V came to 7 bases and at J to 6 bases, leaving 8 bases not matched to a gene. Here the CDR3 DNA reads TGTGCCATCAATGGGCAGGGGGAGGATGAAAAACTGTTTTTT. Amino acids: CAINGQGEDEKLFF.

At least ten counts were recorded for this clonotype. CDR3 in amino acids: CASSREGLSNQPQHF. The CDR3 bases are TGTGCCAGCAGTAGGGAAGGACTGAGCAATCAGCCCCAGCATTTT. V gene TRBV6-5 combines with J gene TRBJ1-5; D is unresolved. The CDR3 has 15 amino acids. Deletions cut 5 bases from V and 1 base from J, with 12 bases between. The germline V gene encodes CDR1 MNHEY and CDR2 SVGAGI.

Of note for this clonotype: A junction end diverges from the germline sequence, so it may reflect a read error. This chain joins TRBV10-3 and TRBJ1-2; 8 bases align to TRBD1. The germline CDR1 and CDR2 sequences are ENHRY and SYGVKD. This CDR3 comprises 15 residues. The CDR3 region is CASSYSSGGSGGYTF. CDR3 DNA: TGTGCCAGCAGTTACTCGTCAGGGGGCTCTGGCGGCTACACCTTC.

This clonotype was found a few times. A read error may account for a junction end that differs from germline. The V and J genes are TRBV10-3 and TRBJ2-7, with D possibly matching TRBD2 (6 bases). CDR1 is ENHRY, CDR2 SYGVKD, per germline. This CDR3 contains 14 residues. CDR3 bases: TGTGCCAGCAGTTTAGAGGGAGGAGTCTACGAGCAGTACTTC. Its translation is CASSLEGGVYEQYF.

This clonotype appeared many times. This sequence joins TRBV5-1 and TRBJ1-4, with 7 bases lining up with TRBD1. The length of the CDR3 is 14 residues. V lost 6 bases to trimming and J lost 1 base; unmatched junction nucleotides: 3. Germline V gene sequence: CDR1 SGHRS, CDR2 YFSETQ. CDR3 amino acids: CASTQGGTNEKLFF. The CDR3 nucleotides are TGCGCCAGCACGCAGGGGGGAACTAATGAAAAACTGTTTTTT.

The V gene is TRBV6-5, the J gene TRBJ2-2; TRBD2 agrees at 11 bases. Germline CDR1 reads MNHEY; CDR2 reads SVGAGI. After removal of 6 bases from V and 5 bases from J, the junction contained 5 bases not matched to a gene. The CDR3 contains 15 residues. The CDR3 protein is CASRVLAGVTGELFF. The CDR3 DNA is TGTGCCAGCAGGGTACTAGCGGGAGTGACCGGGGAGCTGTTTTTT.

This clonotype was found many times. The V call is TRBV7-8, the J call TRBJ2-5; 12 bases map to TRBD2. CDR3 length: 16 residues. J gave up 4 bases and V 1 base, and 4 bases lay outside the gene matches. CDR1 and CDR2 (germline): SGHVS, FQNEAQ. CDR3 coding DNA: TGTGCCAGCAGCTTAGAACTAGCGGGGGGTACAGAGACCCAGTACTTC. Its translation is CASSLELAGGTETQYF.

This chain links TRBV10-2 with TRBJ2-5; D unclear. The CDR3 has 11 amino acids. Germline CDR1 reads WSHSY; CDR2 reads SAAADI. The V gene lost 2 bases and the J gene lost 7 bases, with 5 bases spanning the gap. Here the CDR3 reads CASSEIWTQYF. In DNA form, the CDR3 reads TGCGCCAGCAGTGAGATATGGACCCAGTACTTC.

At least ten counts were recorded for this clonotype. This chain connects TRBV2 to TRBJ2-7; TRBD1 agrees at 10 bases. Germline CDR1 is SNHLY and CDR2 is FYNNEI. Trimming at V came to 5 bases and at J to 0 bases, leaving 10 bases not matched to a gene. There are 17 residues in the CDR3. CDR3 nucleotides: TGTGCCAGCAGTTCCGTGGACAGGGGGTCCACCTCCTACGAGCAGTACTTC. Its protein product is CASSSVDRGSTSYEQYF.

This clonotype was recorded only once. This rearrangement joins TRBV2 to TRBJ1-4; 9 bases are a match to TRBD1. Germline V CDR1 and CDR2: SNHLY, FYNNEI. Trimming removed 1 base from V and 7 bases from J; junction bases left unmatched: 4. This CDR3 is 15 amino acids long. CDR3 sequence reads: CASSEGTGEVEKLFF. The CDR3 bases are TGTGCCAGCAGTGAAGGGACAGGGGAAGTTGAAAAACTGTTTTTT.

The chain employs TRBV9 and TRBJ2-7; D might be TRBD2 (6 bases). Germline V lookup: CDR1 SGDLS, CDR2 YYNGEE. CDR3 length: 14 amino acids. The V end lost 5 bases, the J end lost 0 bases, and 12 bases lay between the germline ends. CDR3 in DNA: TGTGCCAGCAGTTATAGGCGGGACTCCTACGAGCAGTACTTC. Its protein product is CASSYRRDSYEQYF.

This clonotype was counted only a few times. The chain has TRBV25-1 and TRBJ1-2, with D hard to call. CDR3 length: 14 residues. Trimming left V 8 bases short and J 7 bases short, with 20 bases between. Germline V gene lookup returns CDR1 MGHDK and CDR2 SYGVNS. CDR3 DNA sequence: TGTGCCAGCTCACCACCGGGCAGCCGAGGTGGCTACACCTTC. This translates into CASSPPGSRGGYTF.

The chain recombines TRBV2 with TRBJ2-5; D is tentatively TRBD1 or TRBD2 (6 bases each). Looked up from germline, CDR1 is SNHLY and CDR2 is FYNNEI. The V end was cut by 6 bases, the J end by 8 bases, with 13 bases between. This CDR3 has 12 residues. The CDR3 DNA follows: TGTGCCAGCAGCGGGGGCGCGGACACCCAGTACTTC. It translates to CASSGGADTQYF. The full variable domain, with the rest looked up from reference TRBV2 and TRBJ2-5, is EPEVTQTPSHQVTQMGQEVILRCVPISNHLYFYWYRQILGQKVEFLVSFYNNEISEKSEIFDDQFSVERPDGSNFTLKIRSTKLEDSAMYFCASSGGADTQYFGPGTRLLVL.

The sample holds many counts of this clonotype. The chain couples TRBV7-3 to TRBJ2-7; TRBD1 is a possible D gene (6 bases). The CDR3 covers 13 residues. The V gene lost 3 bases and the J gene lost 3 bases, with 9 bases spanning the gap. Germline lookup yields CDR1 SGHTA and CDR2 FQGTGA. CDR3 DNA: TGTGCCAGCAGCTTCGCACAGGGCTACGAGCAGTACTTC. Translated: CASSFAQGYEQYF.

V usage is TRBV11-1 and J usage is TRBJ1-1; no clear D. V was cut by 5 bases and J by 4 bases, with 14 bases left in between. Germline CDR1 SGHAT, CDR2 FQDESV (reference sequence). The CDR3 extends over 14 amino acids. The CDR3 sequence: CASSPMFRGTEAFF. The CDR3 DNA sequence: TGTGCCAGCAGCCCAATGTTCCGGGGCACTGAAGCTTTCTTT.

This clonotype occurred many times. V and J are TRBV2 and TRBJ2-7, with D possibly TRBD1 on 5 matching bases. The CDR3 runs to 13 residues. CDR1 is SNHLY, CDR2 FYNNEI, per germline. Trimming removed 6 bases from V and 3 bases from J, with 12 bases in between. The CDR3 protein is CASSRLDNYEQYF. CDR3 nucleotide sequence: TGTGCCAGCAGCCGATTGGACAACTACGAGCAGTACTTC.

The chain uses TRBV11-3 and TRBJ2-7, with no clear D. The CDR3 has 13 residues. V gave up 5 bases and J gave up 4 bases, with 12 bases separating them. Germline CDR1 reads SGHNT; CDR2 reads YENEEA. CDR3 nucleotide sequence: TGTGCCAGCAGCCCCCGCCCCGGTTACGAGCAGTACTTC. Its translation is CASSPRPGYEQYF.

This clonotype occurred a few times. The J gene is TRBJ2-7, the V gene TRBV4-2; D is perhaps TRBD1 (6 bases). Per the germline V gene, CDR1 is LGHNA and CDR2 is YNFKEQ. V was shortened by 1 base and J by 0 bases, with 16 bases between the two germline ends. This CDR3 contains 17 residues. The DNA for the CDR3 is TGTGCCAGCAGCCAAGTACCCTCCGGACAGCTCTCCTACGAGCAGTACTTC. Its protein product is CASSQVPSGQLSYEQYF.

The V gene is TRBV25-1, the J gene TRBJ1-4; D unresolved. The CDR3 loop spans 14 amino acids. The V gene lost 1 base and the J gene lost 6 bases, with 9 bases spanning the gap. The germline gives CDR1 MGHDK, CDR2 SYGVNS. CDR3 coding DNA: TGTGCCAGCAGTGAATTAGGGAACTATGAAAAACTGTTTTTT. Residues: CASSELGNYEKLFF.

In this sample, this clonotype turned up many times. The chain links TRBV11-2 to TRBJ2-5; D may be TRBD1 or TRBD2 (5 bases each). The CDR3 covers 15 residues. Germline CDR1 SGHAT, CDR2 FQNNGV. The V end was cut by 5 bases, the J end by 0 bases, with 13 bases between. CDR3 protein: CASSPGPRYQETQYF. In nucleotides, the CDR3 is TGTGCCAGCAGCCCGGGACCGAGGTACCAAGAGACCCAGTACTTC.